The T cell receptor (beta chain) described here comes from a study of blood T cell repertoires in COVID-19. As for the study in general: Acute-phase and convalescent COVID-19 samples originated in the United States, Italy and Spain. From T cells, B-cell-depleted T cells, or PBMCs came the material, which was cDNA or gDNA.

Profiled with immunoSEQ multiplex PCR; TCRdb holds only in-frame clones, not every one. The sample has fewer than 200,000 clones, roughly 84% seen once. Participant age was about 18 to 100 years, and participants resided in about two dozen US areas. The V and J ends lost 6 bases and 7 bases respectively, with 7 bases between them. This CDR3 has 10 residues. Per the germline V gene, CDR1 is SGDLS and CDR2 is YYNGEE. The chain couples TRBV9 to TRBJ1-1; D is unresolved. Sequencing was carried out using PBMCs or T cells enriched from blood (not recorded which). This sequence originates from a woman younger than 45 who had been exposed to COVID-19. The CDR3: CASNLVEAFF. The DNA for the CDR3 is TGTGCCAGCAACTTGGTTGAAGCTTTCTTT.